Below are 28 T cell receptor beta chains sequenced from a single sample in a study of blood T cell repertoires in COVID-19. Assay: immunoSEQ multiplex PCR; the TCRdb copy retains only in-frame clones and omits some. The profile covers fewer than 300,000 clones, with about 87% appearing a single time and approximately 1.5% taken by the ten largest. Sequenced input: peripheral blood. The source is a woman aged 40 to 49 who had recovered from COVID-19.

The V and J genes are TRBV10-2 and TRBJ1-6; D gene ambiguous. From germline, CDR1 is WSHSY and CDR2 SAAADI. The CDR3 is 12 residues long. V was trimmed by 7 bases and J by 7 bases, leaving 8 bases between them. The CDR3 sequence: CASTAGNSPLHF. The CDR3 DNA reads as TGCGCCAGCACAGCGGGCAATTCACCCCTCCACTTT.

CDR3 protein: CASSQDSVGGAEETQYF. The CDR3 DNA reads TGCGCCAGCAGCCAAGATAGTGTCGGGGGGGCAGAAGAGACCCAGTACTTC. The rearrangement joins TRBV4-3 to TRBJ2-5; 8 nucleotides line up with TRBD2. Trimming at V came to 0 bases and at J to 3 bases, leaving 9 bases not matched to a gene. Germline lookup yields CDR1 LGHNA and CDR2 YSLEER. CDR3 length: 17 amino acids.

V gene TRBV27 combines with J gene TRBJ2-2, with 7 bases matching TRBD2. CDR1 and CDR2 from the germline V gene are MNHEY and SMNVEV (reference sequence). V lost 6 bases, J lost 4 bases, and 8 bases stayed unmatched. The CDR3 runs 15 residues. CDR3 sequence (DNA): TGTGCCAGCAGCCGAGCGGGGCTGGTCACCGGGGAGCTGTTTTTT. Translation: CASSRAGLVTGELFF.

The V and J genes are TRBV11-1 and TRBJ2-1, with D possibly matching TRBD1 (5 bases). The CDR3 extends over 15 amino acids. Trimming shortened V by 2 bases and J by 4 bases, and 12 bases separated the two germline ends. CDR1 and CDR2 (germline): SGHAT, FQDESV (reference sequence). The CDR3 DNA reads TGTGCCAGCAGCTTACACCGTAACAGGTACAATGAGCAGTTCTTC. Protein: CASSLHRNRYNEQFF.

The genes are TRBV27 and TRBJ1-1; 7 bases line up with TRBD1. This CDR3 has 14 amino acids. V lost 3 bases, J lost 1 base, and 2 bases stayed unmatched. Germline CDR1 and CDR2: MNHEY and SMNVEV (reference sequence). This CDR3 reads CASSFSGGNTEAFF. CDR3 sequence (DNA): TGTGCCAGCAGTTTCTCAGGGGGGAACACTGAAGCTTTCTTT.

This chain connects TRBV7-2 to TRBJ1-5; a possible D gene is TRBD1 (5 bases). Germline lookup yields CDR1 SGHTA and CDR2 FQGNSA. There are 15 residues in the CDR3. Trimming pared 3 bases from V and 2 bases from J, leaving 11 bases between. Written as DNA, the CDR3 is TGTGCCAGCAGCTTTCCCGGGGGAGGCAATCAGCCCCAGCATTTT. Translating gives CASSFPGGGNQPQHF.

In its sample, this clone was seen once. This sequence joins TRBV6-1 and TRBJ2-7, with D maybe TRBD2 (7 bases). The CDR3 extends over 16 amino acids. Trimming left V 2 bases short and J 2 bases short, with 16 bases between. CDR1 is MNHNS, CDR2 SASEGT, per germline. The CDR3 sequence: CASSEWGGEGPYEQYF. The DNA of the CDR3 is TGTGCCAGCAGTGAATGGGGGGGCGAAGGGCCCTACGAGCAGTACTTC.

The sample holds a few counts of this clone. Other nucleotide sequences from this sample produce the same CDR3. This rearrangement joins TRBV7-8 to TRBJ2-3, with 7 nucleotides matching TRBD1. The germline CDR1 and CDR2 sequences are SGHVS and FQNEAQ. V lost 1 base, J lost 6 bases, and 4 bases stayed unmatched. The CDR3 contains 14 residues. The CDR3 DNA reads TGTGCCAGCAGCTTAGAGGGCAGGGGGGATACGCAGTATTTT. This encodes CASSLEGRGDTQYF.

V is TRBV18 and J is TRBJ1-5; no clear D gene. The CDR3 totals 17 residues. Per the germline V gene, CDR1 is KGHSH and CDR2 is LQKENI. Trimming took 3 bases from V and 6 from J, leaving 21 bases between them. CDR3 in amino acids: CASSPRGGAAGGQPQHF. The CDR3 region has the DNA TGTGCCAGCTCACCCAGAGGTGGAGCTGCGGGCGGTCAGCCCCAGCATTTT.

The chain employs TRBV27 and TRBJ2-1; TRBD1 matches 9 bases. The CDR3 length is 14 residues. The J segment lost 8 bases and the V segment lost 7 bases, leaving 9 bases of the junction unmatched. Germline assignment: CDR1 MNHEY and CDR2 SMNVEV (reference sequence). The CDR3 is CASNLRDRVDEQFF. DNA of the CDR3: TGTGCCAGCAACCTCCGGGACAGGGTTGATGAGCAGTTCTTC.

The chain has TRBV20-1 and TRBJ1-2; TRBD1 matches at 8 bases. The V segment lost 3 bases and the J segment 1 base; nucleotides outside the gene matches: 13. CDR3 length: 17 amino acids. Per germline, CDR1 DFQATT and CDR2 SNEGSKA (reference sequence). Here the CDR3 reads CSASARQGYSSNYGYTF. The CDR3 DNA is TGCAGTGCTAGTGCGAGACAGGGGTATTCGAGTAACTATGGCTACACCTTC.

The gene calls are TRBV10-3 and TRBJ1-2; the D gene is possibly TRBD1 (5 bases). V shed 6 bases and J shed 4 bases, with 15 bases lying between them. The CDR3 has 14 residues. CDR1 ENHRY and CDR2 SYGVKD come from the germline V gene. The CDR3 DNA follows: TGTGCCATCAGGGCCGAAGGGGCTGGCTATGGCTACACCTTC. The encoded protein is CAIRAEGAGYGYTF.

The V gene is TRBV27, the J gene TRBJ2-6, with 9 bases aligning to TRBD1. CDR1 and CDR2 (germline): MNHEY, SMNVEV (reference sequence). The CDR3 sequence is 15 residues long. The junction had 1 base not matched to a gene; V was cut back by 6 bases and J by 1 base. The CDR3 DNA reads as TGTGCCAGCAGGACAGGGGGGTCTGGGGCCAACGTCCTGACTTTC. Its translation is CASRTGGSGANVLTF.

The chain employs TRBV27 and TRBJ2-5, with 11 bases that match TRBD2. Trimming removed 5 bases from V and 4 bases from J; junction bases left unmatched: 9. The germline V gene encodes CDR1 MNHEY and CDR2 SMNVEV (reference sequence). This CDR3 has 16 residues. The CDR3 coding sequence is TGTGCCAGCAGTGTTTCGCTAGCGGGGGGCCGAGAGACCCAGTACTTC. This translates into CASSVSLAGGRETQYF.

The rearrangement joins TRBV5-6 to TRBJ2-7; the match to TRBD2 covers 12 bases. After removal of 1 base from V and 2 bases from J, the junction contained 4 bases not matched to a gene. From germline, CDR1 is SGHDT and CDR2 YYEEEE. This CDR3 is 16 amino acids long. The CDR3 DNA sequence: TGTGCCAGCAGCTTGCCACGGACTAGCGGGGCCTACGAGCAGTACTTC. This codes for CASSLPRTSGAYEQYF.

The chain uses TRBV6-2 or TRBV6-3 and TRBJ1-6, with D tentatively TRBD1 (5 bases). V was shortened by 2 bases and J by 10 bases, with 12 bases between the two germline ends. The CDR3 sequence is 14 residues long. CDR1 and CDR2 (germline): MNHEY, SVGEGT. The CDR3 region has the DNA TGTGCCAGCAGTTACAGGGGTTTCGGGTCACCCCTCCACTTT. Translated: CASSYRGFGSPLHF.

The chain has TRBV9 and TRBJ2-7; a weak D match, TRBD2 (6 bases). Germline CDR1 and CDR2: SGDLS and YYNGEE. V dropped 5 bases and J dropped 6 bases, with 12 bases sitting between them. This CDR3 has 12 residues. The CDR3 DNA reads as TGTGCCAGCAGTCGTGGAGGGGTCGAGCAGTACTTC. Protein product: CASSRGGVEQYF. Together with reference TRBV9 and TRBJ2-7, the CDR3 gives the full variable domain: DSGVTQTPKHLITATGQRVTLRCSPRSGDLSVYWYQQSLDQGLQFLIQYYNGEERAKGNILERFSAQQFPDLHSELNLSSLELGDSALYFCASSRGGVEQYFGPGTRLTVT.

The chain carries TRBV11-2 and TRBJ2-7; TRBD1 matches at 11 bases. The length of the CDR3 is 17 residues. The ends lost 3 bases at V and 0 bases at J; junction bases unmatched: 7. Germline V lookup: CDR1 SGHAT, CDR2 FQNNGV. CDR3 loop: CASSFRRTGGISYEQYF. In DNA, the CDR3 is TGTGCCAGCAGCTTCAGGAGGACAGGGGGCATCTCCTACGAGCAGTACTTC. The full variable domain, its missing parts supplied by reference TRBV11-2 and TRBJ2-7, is EAGVAQSPRYKIIEKRQSVAFWCNPISGHATLYWYQQILGQGPKLLIQFQNNGVVDDSQLPKDRFSAERLKGVDSTLKIQPAKLEDSAVYLCASSFRRTGGISYEQYFGPGTRLTVT.

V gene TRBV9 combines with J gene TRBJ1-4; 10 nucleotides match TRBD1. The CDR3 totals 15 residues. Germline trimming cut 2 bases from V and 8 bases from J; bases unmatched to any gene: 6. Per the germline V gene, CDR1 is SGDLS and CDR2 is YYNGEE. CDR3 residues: CASSVSGQGYEKLFF. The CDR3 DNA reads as TGTGCCAGCAGCGTGTCGGGACAGGGGTACGAAAAACTGTTTTTT.

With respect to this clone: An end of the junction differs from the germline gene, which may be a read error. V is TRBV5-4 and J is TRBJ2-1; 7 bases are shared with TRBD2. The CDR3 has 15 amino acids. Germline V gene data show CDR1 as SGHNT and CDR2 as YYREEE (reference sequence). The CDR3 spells CASSLGGGLYNGQFF. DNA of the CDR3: TGTGCCAGCAGCTTGGGGGGGGGACTTTACAATGGGCAGTTCTTC. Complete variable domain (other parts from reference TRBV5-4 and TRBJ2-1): ETGVTQSPTHLIKTRGQQVTLRCSSQSGHNTVSWYQQALGQGPQFIFQYYREEENGRGNFPPRFSGLQFPNYSSELNVNALELDDSALYLCASSLGGGLYNGQFFGPGTRLTVL.

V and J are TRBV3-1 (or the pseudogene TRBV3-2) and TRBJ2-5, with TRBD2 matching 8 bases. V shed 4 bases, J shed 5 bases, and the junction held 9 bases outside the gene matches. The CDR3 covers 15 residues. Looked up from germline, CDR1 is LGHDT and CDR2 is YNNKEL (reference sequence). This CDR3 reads CASSLRGGGGETQYF. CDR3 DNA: TGTGCCAGCAGCCTTAGGGGAGGCGGGGGGGAGACCCAGTACTTC.

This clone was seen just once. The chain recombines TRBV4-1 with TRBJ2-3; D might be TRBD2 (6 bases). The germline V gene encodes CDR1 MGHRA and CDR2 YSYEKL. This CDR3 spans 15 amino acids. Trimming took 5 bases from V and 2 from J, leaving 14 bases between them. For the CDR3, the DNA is TGCGCCAGCAGCTATCCAGCGGGCCCCACAGATACGCAGTATTTT. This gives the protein CASSYPAGPTDTQYF.

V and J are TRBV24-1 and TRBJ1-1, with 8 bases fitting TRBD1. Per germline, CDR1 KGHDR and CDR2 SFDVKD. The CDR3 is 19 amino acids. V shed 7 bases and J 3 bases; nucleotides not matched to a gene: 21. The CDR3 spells CATRSQMGTGLSQDTEAFF. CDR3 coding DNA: TGTGCCACCAGGAGCCAGATGGGGACAGGATTGTCCCAGGACACTGAAGCTTTCTTT.

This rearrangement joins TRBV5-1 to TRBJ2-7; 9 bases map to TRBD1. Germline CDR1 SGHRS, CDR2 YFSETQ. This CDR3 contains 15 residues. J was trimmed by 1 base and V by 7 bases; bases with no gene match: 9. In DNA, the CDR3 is TGCGCCAGCTCCCTGACAGGGGGATCGTCCTACGAGCAGTACTTC. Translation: CASSLTGGSSYEQYF.

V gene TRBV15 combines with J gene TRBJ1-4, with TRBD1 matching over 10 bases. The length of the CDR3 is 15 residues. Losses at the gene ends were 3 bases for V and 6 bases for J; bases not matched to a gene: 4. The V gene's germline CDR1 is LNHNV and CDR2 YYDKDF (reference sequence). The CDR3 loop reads CATSSRDRGDEKLFF. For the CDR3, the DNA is TGTGCCACCAGCAGTAGGGACAGGGGAGATGAAAAACTGTTTTTT.

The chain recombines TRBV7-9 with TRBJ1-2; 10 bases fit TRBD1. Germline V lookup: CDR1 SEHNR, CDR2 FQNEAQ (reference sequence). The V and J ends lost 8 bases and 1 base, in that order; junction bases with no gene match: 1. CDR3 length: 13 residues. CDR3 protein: CASGQGDNYGYTF. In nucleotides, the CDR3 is TGTGCCAGCGGACAGGGGGATAACTATGGCTACACCTTC.

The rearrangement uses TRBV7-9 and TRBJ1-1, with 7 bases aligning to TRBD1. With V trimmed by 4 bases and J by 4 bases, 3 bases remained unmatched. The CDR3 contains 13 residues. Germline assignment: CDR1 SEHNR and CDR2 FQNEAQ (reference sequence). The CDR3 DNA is TGTGCCAGCAGCTCAAGGGGGCCCACTGAAGCTTTCTTT. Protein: CASSSRGPTEAFF.

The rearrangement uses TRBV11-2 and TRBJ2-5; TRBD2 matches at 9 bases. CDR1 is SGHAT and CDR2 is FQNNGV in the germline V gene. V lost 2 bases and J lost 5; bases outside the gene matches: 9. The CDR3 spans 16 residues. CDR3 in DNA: TGTGCCAGCAGCTTAATGGGCGGGGGGGCCCGTGAGACCCAGTACTTC. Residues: CASSLMGGGARETQYF.